The rows below give T cell receptor beta chains drawn from one sample of a study of CD8 T cells in ankylosing spondylitis. One entry per CDR3 protein results from TCRdb running MiXCR on the 5' RACE reads. Among some 800,000 distinct CDR3 sequences listed, 12% were seen once. The sequenced sample was blood, either unsorted or a sorted T cell fraction (not recorded which). The receptors here all came from a male donor with ankylosing spondylitis. The CDR3 runs from the conserved cysteine through the conserved F or W. A D gene is named only where the DNA matches it firmly. Part of the rows lack a size; the others show once, few, many or a class for expanded clones.

d_call	v_call	clone_size	j_call	cdr3_aa	cdr3_nt
NA	TRBV18	many	TRBJ1-2	CASSPLGGTGYTF	TGTGCCAGCTCACCGTTAGGGGGAACTGGCTACACCTTC
NA	TRBV7-9	few	TRBJ2-2	CASSPRVQNTGELFF	TGTGCCAGCAGCCCTCGTGTGCAGAACACCGGGGAGCTGTTTTTT
NA	TRBV9	NA	TRBJ1-1	CASSVDPGSTEAFF	TGTGCCAGCAGCGTTGACCCCGGGAGCACTGAAGCTTTCTTT
TRBD1	TRBV7-8	many	TRBJ2-7	CASQGVYEQYF	TGTGCCTCCCAGGGGGTTTACGAGCAGTACTTC
NA	TRBV7-7	few	TRBJ1-6	CARGVEHLNSPLHF	TGTGCTAGGGGGGTAGAACACCTAAATTCACCCCTCCACTTT
NA	TRBV5-1	many	TRBJ1-2	CASSLEGRSEGYTF	TGCGCCAGCAGCTTGGAAGGCCGGTCGGAAGGCTACACCTTC
TRBD1	TRBV9	few	TRBJ2-6	CASSPRTGGISGANVLTF	TGTGCCAGCAGCCCCCGGACAGGGGGCATATCTGGGGCCAACGTCCTGACTTTC
NA	TRBV4-2	NA	TRBJ2-3	CASSQGDLGRLQDTQYF	TGTGCCAGCAGCCAAGGTGATCTCGGAAGGCTCCAAGATACGCAGTATTTT
TRBD1	TRBV27	few	TRBJ2-5	CASRKGQKETQYF	TGTGCCAGCAGGAAGGGACAGAAAGAGACCCAGTACTTC
NA	TRBV12-5	few	TRBJ1-1	CASGLAGNTEAFF	TGTGCTAGTGGTTTGGCCGGTAACACTGAAGCTTTCTTT
NA	TRBV5-1	NA	TRBJ1-2	CASSLSPGQKGYTF	TGCGCCAGCAGCTTGTCACCCGGGCAAAAGGGCTACACCTTC
TRBD2	TRBV6-2/TRBV6-3	NA	TRBJ2-5	CASSYFAGVETQYF	TGTGCCAGCAGTTATTTTGCGGGAGTAGAGACCCAGTACTTC
NA	TRBV4-2	few	TRBJ2-7	CASSQVGGGFPYEQYF	TGTGCCAGCAGCCAAGTCGGAGGGGGATTTCCCTACGAGCAGTACTTC
TRBD2	TRBV20-1	many	TRBJ2-7	CSATSGTRVHEQYF	TGCAGTGCTACTTCCGGGACTAGAGTCCACGAGCAGTACTTC
NA	TRBV20-1	few	TRBJ2-6	CSASDLRGANVLTF	TGCAGTGCCAGCGACCTGCGGGGGGCCAACGTCCTGACTTTC
NA	TRBV15	few	TRBJ2-1	CATSRDLERDEQFF	TGTGCCACCAGCAGAGATCTGGAGAGAGATGAGCAGTTCTTC
NA	TRBV5-4	many	TRBJ1-2	CASSFEIRTVIPNYGYTF	TGTGCCAGCAGCTTTGAGATCCGGACAGTTATACCTAACTATGGCTACACCTTC
NA	TRBV7-6	few	TRBJ2-5	CASSSFLSTQETQYF	TGTGCCAGCAGCTCCTTTTTGTCAACCCAAGAGACCCAGTACTTC
NA	TRBV4-3	few	TRBJ1-2	CASSQESRPTLYGYTF	TGCGCCAGCAGCCAAGAGTCCCGGCCTACTCTCTATGGCTACACCTTC
NA	TRBV6-5	once	TRBJ1-1	CASSYSEGSRTEAFF	TGTGCCAGCAGTTACTCAGAGGGAAGTCGGACTGAAGCTTTCTTT
NA	TRBV3-1	NA	TRBJ2-6	CASSPRAQSLSSGANVLTF	TGTGCCAGCAGCCCTCGGGCACAATCCCTTAGCTCTGGGGCCAACGTCCTGACTTTC
NA	TRBV28	NA	TRBJ2-7	CASSLTLGQGFYEQYF	TGTGCCAGCAGTTTAACCTTAGGGCAGGGCTTCTACGAGCAGTACTTC
NA	TRBV7-3	many	TRBJ2-7	CASSSTAGSYEQYF	TGTGCCAGCAGCTCGACGGCGGGGAGTTACGAGCAGTACTTC
TRBD1	TRBV12-3/TRBV12-4	NA	TRBJ1-1	CASSRGQGWPEAFF	TGTGCCAGCAGCCGAGGACAGGGGTGGCCTGAAGCTTTCTTT
NA	TRBV29-1	many	TRBJ2-5	CSGTIIGSETQYF	TGCAGCGGTACTATTATCGGGTCGGAGACCCAGTACTTC
TRBD1	TRBV20-1	few	TRBJ2-7	CSASEGQVYEQYF	TGCAGTGCTAGTGAGGGACAGGTCTACGAGCAGTACTTC
NA	TRBV7-2	NA	TRBJ2-1	CASSSDYDEQFF	TGTGCCAGCAGCTCCGATTACGATGAGCAGTTCTTC
NA	TRBV20-1	few	TRBJ1-6	CSARDRGFGWDSPLHF	TGCAGTGCTAGAGATCGGGGATTCGGCTGGGATTCACCCCTCCACTTT
TRBD1	TRBV29-1	few	TRBJ2-5	CSVRRGQRETQYF	TGCAGCGTCCGCAGGGGGCAAAGGGAGACCCAGTACTTC
NA	TRBV20-1	few	TRBJ1-4	CSASVGSVNEKLFF	TGCAGTGCTAGTGTGGGATCGGTTAATGAAAAACTGTTTTTT
TRBD1	TRBV5-1	NA	TRBJ2-7	CASSDRTGGFYEQYF	TGCGCCAGCAGTGACCGGACAGGGGGTTTCTACGAGCAGTACTTC
NA	TRBV7-8	many	TRBJ2-1	CASSPMGGGSYNEQFF	TGTGCCAGCAGCCCTATGGGCGGAGGGAGCTACAATGAGCAGTTCTTC
NA	TRBV20-1	few	TRBJ2-7	CSASNSHRPYEQYF	TGCAGTGCTAGCAACAGTCATCGGCCCTACGAGCAGTACTTC
TRBD1	TRBV20-1	few	TRBJ2-7	CSASRQGLHEQYF	TGCAGTGCTAGTCGACAGGGTCTACACGAGCAGTACTTC
NA	TRBV27	NA	TRBJ1-1	CASSPPKGRGTEAFF	TGTGCCAGCAGTCCCCCAAAGGGCCGAGGCACTGAAGCTTTCTTT
NA	TRBV20-1	NA	TRBJ2-7	CSALPGATEQYF	TGCAGTGCTCTCCCGGGGGCCACCGAGCAGTACTTC
NA	TRBV4-3	few	TRBJ2-3	CASSQALPSTDTQYF	TGCGCCAGCAGCCAAGCTCTGCCTAGCACAGATACGCAGTATTTT
TRBD1	TRBV11-1	NA	TRBJ2-3	CASSIDRADGTDTQYF	TGTGCCAGCAGCATAGACAGGGCAGACGGCACAGATACGCAGTATTTT
NA	TRBV20-1	NA	TRBJ2-5	CSAREGLWQETQYF	TGCAGTGCTAGAGAGGGGCTGTGGCAAGAGACCCAGTACTTC
NA	TRBV28	NA	TRBJ1-2	CASRLRTGVSGYTF	TGTGCCAGCAGATTACGAACGGGGGTATCCGGCTACACCTTC
NA	TRBV3-1	many	TRBJ1-2	CASSQDLAVYGYTF	TGTGCCAGCAGCCAAGATTTGGCAGTCTATGGCTACACCTTC
TRBD2	TRBV5-6	few	TRBJ2-7	CASSTRTSGSYEQYF	TGTGCCAGCAGCACCAGGACTAGCGGGTCCTACGAGCAGTACTTC
NA	TRBV18	few	TRBJ2-4	CASSPSRGQNIQYF	TGTGCCAGCTCACCAAGCAGGGGCCAAAACATTCAGTACTTC
NA	TRBV4-2	NA	TRBJ1-5	CASSQAGTRLNQPQHF	TGTGCCAGCAGCCAAGCCGGGACCCGGTTAAATCAGCCCCAGCATTTT
NA	TRBV20-1	few	TRBJ2-2	CSARDPLGGGASTGELFF	TGCAGTGCTAGAGATCCCCTTGGGGGGGGCGCCTCGACCGGGGAGCTGTTTTTT
NA	TRBV20-1	NA	TRBJ2-7	CSARDIRSRKYF	TGCAGTGCTAGAGATATTCGGAGCCGCAAGTACTTC
TRBD2	TRBV20-1	few	TRBJ2-7	CSATQRGYEQYF	TGCAGTGCTACCCAGCGGGGGTACGAGCAGTACTTC
NA	TRBV20-1	few	TRBJ2-4	CSARGSPSAVAKNIQYF	TGCAGTGCTAGAGGATCCCCCTCGGCGGTAGCCAAAAACATTCAGTACTTC
TRBD2	TRBV20-1	NA	TRBJ2-1	CSALRGGIYNEQFF	TGCAGTGCTCTTCGGGGGGGGATCTACAATGAGCAGTTCTTC
TRBD1	TRBV7-6	NA	TRBJ1-6	CASSPYRGGTYNSPLHF	TGTGCCAGCAGCCCATACAGGGGCGGCACCTATAATTCACCCCTCCACTTT
NA	TRBV6-1	many	TRBJ2-7	CASSGLLSYEQYF	TGTGCCAGTTCCGGCCTCCTCTCCTACGAGCAGTACTTC
NA	TRBV10-3	NA	TRBJ2-2	CAISELDSSTGELFF	TGTGCCATCAGTGAATTGGACAGTAGCACCGGGGAGCTGTTTTTT
TRBD1	TRBV4-3	few	TRBJ2-2	CASSQDRDRANTGELFF	TGCGCCAGCAGCCAAGATCGGGACAGGGCGAACACCGGGGAGCTGTTTTTT
NA	TRBV20-1	NA	TRBJ1-5	CSARDIGGPQHF	TGCAGTGCTAGAGATATTGGCGGACCCCAGCATTTT
NA	TRBV29-1	few	TRBJ2-5	CSVESPPSTQYF	TGCAGCGTTGAATCCCCCCCGTCGACCCAGTACTTC
TRBD2	TRBV7-9	many	TRBJ2-1	CASSPLAGVNEQFF	TGTGCCAGCAGCCCGCTAGCGGGAGTCAATGAGCAGTTCTTC
TRBD2	TRBV11-2	few	TRBJ2-7	CASSRTSGGSSSYEQYF	TGTGCCAGCAGCCGGACTAGCGGGGGGTCGAGCTCCTACGAGCAGTACTTC
NA	TRBV7-2	many	TRBJ1-1	CASSLIGTEAFF	TGCGCCAGCAGCTTGATTGGGACTGAAGCTTTCTTT